This T cell receptor (beta chain) emerged from a study of blood T cell repertoires in COVID-19. Across the whole study: The United States, Italy and Spain supplied acute and convalescent COVID-19 samples.

Sequencing used immunoSEQ multiplex PCR; TCRdb keeps in-frame clones, though not all of them. This table has over 100,000 clones, 82% appearing once. After removal of 3 bases from V and 8 bases from J, the junction contained 5 bases not matched to a gene. CDR1 and CDR2 from the germline V gene are SGHRS and YFSETQ. This CDR3 is 14 amino acids long. This clone was observed once. Specimen: peripheral blood. This clonotype originated in a woman in her 70s with acute or convalescent COVID-19. The rearrangement joins TRBV5-1 to TRBJ1-2, with 12 bases lining up with TRBD1. The DNA for the CDR3 is TGCGCCAGCAGCTGGACCGGGACAGGGGGCGGCTACACCTTC. Residues: CASSWTGTGGGYTF.